This T cell receptor (beta chain) stems from a study of OX40 agonist ivuxolimab in advanced cancers. Study at large: It was ivuxolimab, an agonistic anti-OX40 (CD134) antibody, that patients were treated with. Dose-escalation patients were diagnosed with hepatocellular carcinoma, melanoma, renal cell cancer or head and neck cancer. General study results and limits: Mean expanded clone counts were higher in CD8+ than CD4+ T cells.

Per the germline V gene, CDR1 is MNHEY and CDR2 is SVGAGI. CDR3 length equals 13 residues. V lost 5 bases and J lost 0; bases outside the gene matches: 0. Method: immunoSEQ multiplex PCR; TCRdb's copy keeps in-frame clones and lacks some. The sample holds tens of thousands of clones, about 94% seen once. It was autoimmune disease history or systemic immunosuppression that excluded patients. On this clone: The antigen is not known.

The chain combines TRBV6-5 with TRBJ2-7, with TRBD1 identical over 8 bases. The TCR was taken from an adult with an advanced solid tumor such as melanoma, head and neck, liver or kidney cancer. The sample in question was CD4+ or CD8+ T cells sorted from blood, obtained in a trial of the OX40 agonist ivuxolimab. Written as DNA, the CDR3 is TGTGCCAGCAGTGGGACAGGCTCCTACGAGCAGTACTTC. It specifies CASSGTGSYEQYF.